This T cell receptor (beta chain) was sequenced for a study of T cells in narcolepsy. Looking at the study overall: Patients with NT1 or NT2 and healthy control donors were enrolled.

General study points: Comparing one patient's CSF and blood CD4+ clonotypes highlighted HCRT- and TRIB2-specific autoreactive clonotypes. Blood of same and different patients, but not healthy controls, reportedly held recurring autoreactive clonotypes. No autoreactive T cell clone sequences appeared in some memory CD4+ repertoires.

Libraries were prepared by immunoSEQ multiplex PCR; TCRdb keeps only in-frame clonotypes and omits some of them. The sample shows roughly 38,000 clones, around 85% of them seen only once. Concerning this clone itself: Its antigen is not identified.

V lost 2 bases to trimming and J lost 4 bases; unmatched junction nucleotides: 7. Germline CDR1 reads SGHTA; CDR2 reads FQGNSA. This CDR3 region has 15 residues. The genes are TRBV7-2 and TRBJ1-1; 7 nucleotides line up with TRBD1. Sequenced material: CD45RA- memory CD4+ T cells from PBMCs. The clonotype was recovered from a human donor with narcolepsy. This CDR3 is CASSLRQGEGTEAFF. The CDR3 bases are TGTGCCAGCAGCTTACGGCAGGGGGAGGGCACTGAAGCTTTCTTT.